Below are 24 T cell receptor beta chains sequenced from a single sample in a study of spatial heterogeneity in lung cancer. MiXCR, run by TCRdb on the 5' RACE reads, gives a single entry per CDR3 protein. The sample holds 23,000 or so distinct CDR3 sequences, around 9.7% seen once. Noted time point: blood at routine non-recurrence follow-up after resection. This material consisted of PBMCs, taken at follow-up. All receptors derive from a male donor with early-stage non-small cell lung cancer.

This clonotype showed up many times. The rearrangement links TRBV25-1 to TRBJ1-4; TRBD1 is a possible D gene (5 bases). Trimming took 4 bases from V and 0 from J, leaving 12 bases between them. Germline loops: CDR1 MGHDK, CDR2 SYGVNS. This CDR3 spans 16 amino acids. The DNA of the CDR3 is TGTGCCAGCAGTGCGGGGCTCCTTGCAACTAATGAAAAACTGTTTTTT. As protein: CASSAGLLATNEKLFF.

This clonotype occurred many times. The chain combines TRBV29-1 with TRBJ2-3; 11 bases line up with TRBD2. In germline, CDR1 is SQVTM, CDR2 ANQGSEA. V gave up 6 bases and J gave up 4 bases; unmatched junction bases: 6. The length of the CDR3 is 14 residues. CDR3 sequence (DNA): TGCAGCGTCATTCTAGCGGGGGGTGCAGATACGCAGTATTTT. Its translation is CSVILAGGADTQYF.

This chain uses TRBV28 with TRBJ2-4; no definite D call. The CDR3 is 15 residues long. Trimming took off 2 bases at V and 3 bases at J, with 11 bases between the two ends. Germline-derived CDR1 and CDR2 are MDHEN and SYDVKM. DNA for the CDR3: TGTGCCAGCAGTTTAGCAGGATTTGACAAAAACATTCAGTACTTC. It specifies CASSLAGFDKNIQYF.

At least ten counts were recorded for this clonotype. CDR3 coding DNA: TGCGCCAGCAGCTTTTCAGGGGGGGAAGAGACCCAGTACTTC. This gives the protein CASSFSGGEETQYF. This chain uses TRBV5-1 with TRBJ2-5; perhaps D is TRBD1 or TRBD2 (7 bases each). V was clipped by 2 bases and J by 3 bases, with 11 bases between them. Germline-derived CDR1 and CDR2 are SGHRS and YFSETQ. The CDR3 is 14 residues long.

This clonotype came up a few times. This rearrangement joins TRBV7-2 to TRBJ2-3; 7 bases map to TRBD2. Looked up from germline, CDR1 is SGHTA and CDR2 is FQGNSA. CDR3 length equals 16 residues. Trimming took 7 bases from V and 5 from J; bases not matched to a gene: 15. The CDR3 loop is CASTPEWEGEIDTQYF. The CDR3 nucleotides read TGTGCCAGCACCCCCGAGTGGGAGGGCGAGATAGATACGCAGTATTTT.

This clonotype was observed many times. The chain carries TRBV6-2 or TRBV6-3 and TRBJ1-5, with D unresolved. V was clipped by 3 bases and J by 5 bases, with 5 bases between them. Germline V gives CDR1 MNHEY, CDR2 SVGEGT. The CDR3 consists of 12 residues. The CDR3 loop reads CASSYWDQPQHF. CDR3 bases: TGTGCCAGCAGTTATTGGGATCAGCCCCAGCATTTT.

This clonotype has at least ten counts. This sequence joins TRBV20-1 and TRBJ2-7; D is uncertain. The CDR3 totals 13 residues. The germline V gene has CDR1 DFQATT and CDR2 SNEGSKA (reference sequence). With 5 bases removed from V and 2 bases from J, the gap between germline ends came to 13 bases. The CDR3 DNA is TGCAGTGCTCATGAGACGTACACCTACGAGCAGTACTTC. Translating it yields CSAHETYTYEQYF.

This clonotype is medium-sized (0.01 to 0.1%) by share. The J gene is TRBJ2-7, the V gene TRBV29-1; D remains unclear. CDR1 is SQVTM and CDR2 is ANQGSEA in the germline V gene. Trimming shortened V by 0 bases and J by 0 bases, and 12 bases separated the two germline ends. This CDR3 is 15 amino acids long. This CDR3 reads CSVEDQDGSSYEQYF. The DNA of the CDR3 is TGCAGCGTTGAAGATCAAGACGGATCCTCCTACGAGCAGTACTTC.

There are many counts of this clonotype. V gene TRBV5-3 combines with J gene TRBJ2-7; no definite D call. TRBV5-3 is identified as an open reading frame with a role that is uncertain. There are 13 residues in the CDR3. Deletions cut 4 bases from V and 2 bases from J, with 10 bases between. CDR3 nucleotides: TGTGCCAGAAGCCCGGACGGAACCTACGAGCAGTACTTC. Residues: CARSPDGTYEQYF.

The V gene is TRBV5-1, the J gene TRBJ2-2; D is undetermined. Trimming took off 4 bases at V and 5 bases at J, with 9 bases between the two ends. The CDR3 runs to 13 residues. The germline gives CDR1 SGHRS, CDR2 YFSETQ. CDR3 sequence: CASSADPTGELFF. CDR3 sequence (DNA): TGCGCCAGCAGCGCCGACCCGACCGGGGAGCTGTTTTTT.

The V call is TRBV28, the J call TRBJ2-3; tentatively, D is TRBD1 or TRBD2 (5 bases each). Germline loops: CDR1 MDHEN, CDR2 SYDVKM. The CDR3 sequence is 15 residues long. V was clipped by 5 bases and J by 1 base, with 13 bases between them. DNA of the CDR3: TGTGCCAGCAGTAACACGGGACGGGGCACAGATACGCAGTATTTT. This encodes CASSNTGRGTDTQYF.

This clonotype was picked up a small number of times. The chain couples TRBV29-1 to TRBJ1-1; the D gene is possibly TRBD1 (5 bases). Germline V gene lookup returns CDR1 SQVTM and CDR2 ANQGSEA. CDR3 size: 12 residues. V lost 4 bases, J lost 2 bases, and 8 bases lay in between. CDR3 sequence: CSVAGGNTEAFF. CDR3 DNA: TGCAGCGTTGCCGGGGGAAACACTGAAGCTTTCTTT.

The rearrangement links TRBV28 to TRBJ2-7; TRBD1 agrees at 8 bases. CDR1 MDHEN and CDR2 SYDVKM come from the germline V gene. J was trimmed by 2 bases and V by 5 bases; bases with no gene match: 14. This CDR3 has 17 amino acids. The DNA for the CDR3 is TGTGCCAGCAGTCCCCTCCAACGGGACAGGCGAACCTACGAGCAGTACTTC. Residues: CASSPLQRDRRTYEQYF.

This clonotype was picked up a small number of times. This CDR3 is CATSDPETYEQYF. DNA of the CDR3: TGTGCCACCAGTGACCCTGAGACCTACGAGCAGTACTTC. The J gene is TRBJ2-7, the V gene TRBV24-1; D gene uncertain. This CDR3 comprises 13 residues. Germline-derived CDR1 and CDR2 are KGHDR and SFDVKD. Trimming took 4 bases from V and 2 from J, leaving 8 bases between them.

The chain carries TRBV5-1 and TRBJ2-3, with a weak D call TRBD1 (5 bases). Trimming stripped 3 bases from V and 5 bases from J, with 16 bases between. CDR1 is SGHRS, CDR2 YFSETQ, per germline. The CDR3 loop spans 15 amino acids. In DNA, the CDR3 is TGCGCCAGCAGCTCCGCGGAAGGAAGGGGAGATACGCAGTATTTT. It yields the protein CASSSAEGRGDTQYF.

This clonotype has just a few counts. J is TRBJ2-7 and V is TRBV3-1; D unresolved. There are 14 residues in the CDR3. The germline V gene encodes CDR1 LGHDT and CDR2 YNNKEL (reference sequence). V lost 0 bases and J lost 4, with 10 bases in between. This CDR3 reads CASSQDNSLYEQYF. The CDR3 bases are TGTGCCAGCAGCCAAGACAACAGCCTTTACGAGCAGTACTTC.

In this sample, this clonotype turned up a few times. The chain links TRBV20-1 to TRBJ1-5, with D possibly being TRBD1 (5 bases). Trimming removed 5 bases from V and 1 base from J, with 12 bases in between. Looked up from germline, CDR1 is DFQATT and CDR2 is SNEGSKA (reference sequence). The CDR3 covers 14 residues. The CDR3 DNA reads TGCAGTGCTTCCGGGGCCAGGAGCAATCAGCCCCAGCATTTT. It yields the protein CSASGARSNQPQHF.

V usage is TRBV2 and J usage is TRBJ1-2; D may be TRBD1 (5 bases). Per the germline V gene, CDR1 is SNHLY and CDR2 is FYNNEI. The CDR3 has 14 amino acids. The V end was cut by 3 bases, the J end by 0 bases, with 8 bases between. The CDR3 region is CASSDRGANYGYTF. The CDR3 nucleotides are TGTGCCAGCAGTGATAGGGGAGCTAACTATGGCTACACCTTC.

This clonotype was recorded many times. The rearrangement links TRBV20-1 to TRBJ2-5; TRBD2 matches at 11 bases. CDR1 is DFQATT, CDR2 SNEGSKA, per germline (reference sequence). V lost 5 bases to trimming and J lost 1 base; unmatched junction nucleotides: 3. The length of the CDR3 is 14 residues. CDR3 DNA: TGCAGTGCTCTTAGCGGGGGGGTCCAAGAGACCCAGTACTTC. Translating gives CSALSGGVQETQYF.

Here the CDR3 DNA reads TGCGCCAGCAGCCAAGGAGCGGGGATCGGAAGCGAGCAGTACTTC. This gives the protein CASSQGAGIGSEQYF. This chain links TRBV4-1 with TRBJ2-7; 7 bases map to TRBD2. Germline trimming cut 1 base from V and 6 bases from J; bases unmatched to any gene: 9. Germline V gene data show CDR1 as MGHRA and CDR2 as YSYEKL. This CDR3 spans 15 amino acids.

V and J are TRBV7-2 and TRBJ2-7; TRBD2 agrees at 12 bases. V lost 4 bases to trimming and J lost 7 bases; unmatched junction nucleotides: 8. Germline values: CDR1 SGHTA, CDR2 FQGNSA. CDR3 length: 15 residues. This chain's CDR3 is CASSSRLAGAGEQYF. The CDR3 DNA is TGTGCCAGCAGCTCACGACTAGCGGGGGCGGGGGAGCAGTACTTC. Drawing the rest from reference TRBV7-2 and TRBJ2-7, the complete variable domain is GAGVSQSPSNKVTEKGKDVELRCDPISGHTALYWYRQSLGQGLEFLIYFQGNSAPDKSGLPSDRFSAERTGGSVSTLTIQRTQQEDSAVYLCASSSRLAGAGEQYFGPGTRLTVT.

This clonotype was detected ten times or more. V and J are TRBV29-1 and TRBJ1-2; D is ambiguous. Trimming took off 2 bases at V and 8 bases at J, with 15 bases between the two ends. The CDR3 totals 13 residues. Looked up from germline, CDR1 is SQVTM and CDR2 is ANQGSEA. The CDR3 nucleotides read TGCAGCGTTGAACTGCTGGGCTTCGGCGGCTACACCTTC. It yields the protein CSVELLGFGGYTF.

A few counts support this clonotype. The chain uses TRBV11-2 and TRBJ2-3; D could derive from TRBD1 or TRBD2 (5 bases each). CDR3 length: 12 residues. V dropped 0 bases and J dropped 13 bases, with 11 bases sitting between them. In germline, CDR1 is SGHAT, CDR2 FQNNGV. CDR3 loop: CASSLEGPSKYF. The CDR3 DNA sequence: TGTGCCAGCAGCTTAGAGGGACCATCCAAGTATTTT.

The chain couples TRBV7-2 to TRBJ2-5; 11 nucleotides line up with TRBD2. With V trimmed by 1 base and J by 5 bases, 15 bases remained unmatched. The CDR3 extends over 19 amino acids. The germline gives CDR1 SGHTA, CDR2 FQGNSA. CDR3 coding DNA: TGTGCCAGCAGCTTAGGGACACTAGCGGGGGCCTCATCACGGGAGACCCAGTACTTC. Its translation is CASSLGTLAGASSRETQYF.